Below, 25 T cell receptor beta chains from the same sample are listed, as sequenced in a study of blood T cells in healthy people across ages. A second PCR, run for about 7 to 11 cycles, used a sample-barcoded 5' primer plus a J-beta primer mix. TCRdb analysed the 5' RACE reads with MiXCR anew, one entry per CDR3 protein. The table has approximately 800,000 distinct CDR3 sequences, 55% to 75% seen once. Sequences were obtained from blood. Receptors originate from a young man in good health.

The CDR3 sequence: CASAVSGVTPDTQYF. The CDR3 bases are TGTGCCTCAGCAGTATCGGGAGTTACTCCAGATACGCAGTATTTT. This chain connects TRBV7-2 to TRBJ2-3; D perhaps matches TRBD2 (6 bases). Germline CDR1 SGHTA, CDR2 FQGNSA. This CDR3 is built from 15 residues. The germline V and J ends were trimmed by 11 bases and 4 bases, with 22 bases remaining between them.

Details on this clonotype: The junction does not match germline at one end; this may be a read error. V usage is TRBV2 and J usage is TRBJ2-1, with D perhaps TRBD1 (5 bases). The CDR3 has 13 residues. Germline CDR1 SNHLY, CDR2 FYNNEI. DNA for the CDR3: TGTACCAGCAGGATAGACAGAAACAATGAGCAGTTCTTC. Translation: CTSRIDRNNEQFF. Variable domain in full (rest from reference TRBV2 and TRBJ2-1): EPEVTQTPSHQVTQMGQEVILRCVPISNHLYFYWYRQILGQKVEFLVSFYNNEISEKSEIFDDQFSVERPDGSNFTLKIRSTKLEDSAMYFCTSRIDRNNEQFFGPGTRLTVL.

This clonotype was picked up a small number of times. The chain combines TRBV20-1 with TRBJ2-7, with unresolved D. CDR1 and CDR2 from the germline V gene are DFQATT and SNEGSKA (reference sequence). V lost 5 bases and J lost 0, with 11 bases in between. This CDR3 contains 13 residues. This chain's CDR3 is CSAQDIPSYEQYF. The DNA of the CDR3 is TGCAGTGCTCAAGACATACCCTCCTACGAGCAGTACTTC.

The chain joins TRBV9 to TRBJ2-1; D may be TRBD2 (5 bases). The ends were cut back, 0 bases at V and 9 bases at J, with 10 bases in the middle. Germline loops: CDR1 SGDLS, CDR2 YYNGEE. The CDR3 extends over 13 amino acids. This CDR3 is CASSVELAFEQFF. The CDR3 DNA reads TGTGCCAGCAGCGTAGAGCTAGCTTTTGAGCAGTTCTTC.

The chain has TRBV10-3 and TRBJ2-7, with D possibly matching TRBD1 (5 bases). The DNA end is a closer match to TRBJ2-5, so the J assignment may be wrong. Germline V gene sequence: CDR1 ENHRY, CDR2 SYGVKD. The CDR3 sequence is 13 residues long. The CDR3 nucleotides are TGTGCCATCAAGAGCCAGGGTGAAGAGACCCAGTACTTC. Encoded protein: CAIKSQGEETQYF.

CDR3 in amino acids: CSASQGASYNEQYF. In nucleotides, the CDR3 is TGCAGTGCTAGTCAGGGGGCCTCCTACAATGAGCAGTACTTC. The rearrangement links TRBV20-1 to TRBJ2-7, with TRBD1 identical over 8 bases. The V segment lost 3 bases and the J segment 7 bases; nucleotides outside the gene matches: 11. Germline lookup yields CDR1 DFQATT and CDR2 SNEGSKA (reference sequence). CDR3 length: 14 residues.

The rearrangement joins TRBV18 to TRBJ2-5, with D perhaps matching TRBD1 (5 bases). Germline V gives CDR1 KGHSH, CDR2 LQKENI. Trimming left V 3 bases short and J 9 bases short, with 8 bases between. This CDR3 has 11 residues. The CDR3 region is CASSPGAAQYF. The DNA of the CDR3 is TGTGCCAGCTCACCTGGGGCCGCCCAGTACTTC.

The chain combines TRBV20-1 with TRBJ2-3, with D tentatively TRBD2 (7 bases). Germline loops: CDR1 DFQATT, CDR2 SNEGSKA (reference sequence). With 1 base removed from V and 3 bases from J, the gap between germline ends came to 29 bases. CDR3 length: 20 residues. CDR3 amino acids: CSARVWRLGGRAGATDTQYF. CDR3 coding DNA: TGCAGTGCTAGAGTTTGGAGGTTGGGGGGCCGGGCGGGGGCAACAGATACGCAGTATTTT.

This clonotype was observed a few times. The gene calls are TRBV20-1 and TRBJ2-5; possibly TRBD2 for D (6 bases). Germline V gene sequence: CDR1 DFQATT, CDR2 SNEGSKA (reference sequence). V lost 3 bases to trimming and J lost 5 bases, with 16 bases between them. The CDR3 has 14 residues. DNA of the CDR3: TGCAGTGCTAGGTTGGGCGGGATAAAGGAGACCCAGTACTTC. Translation gives CSARLGGIKETQYF.

This clonotype was seen a few times. The V gene is TRBV7-9, the J gene TRBJ2-4; possible D gene TRBD2, 5 bases. Germline CDR1 SEHNR, CDR2 FQNEAQ (reference sequence). This CDR3 has 15 amino acids. Trimming shortened V by 1 base and J by 8 bases, and 15 bases separated the two germline ends. The CDR3 is CASSLGGPRADIQYF. In nucleotides, the CDR3 is TGTGCCAGCAGCTTAGGAGGCCCGAGGGCGGACATTCAGTACTTC.

Only a few counts were recorded for this clonotype. This chain connects TRBV5-1 to TRBJ2-1; 9 bases agree with TRBD2. Trimming removed 4 bases from V and 7 bases from J; junction bases left unmatched: 12. CDR1 and CDR2 (germline): SGHRS, YFSETQ. The CDR3 runs 16 residues. The CDR3 loop reads CASSPGGSGRVNEQFF. The CDR3 coding sequence is TGCGCCAGCAGCCCGGGGGGTAGCGGGAGAGTAAATGAGCAGTTCTTC.

The CDR3 nucleotides are TGCAGTGCTAGACGTGGACTTATCACCGGGGAGCTGTTTTTT. The encoded protein is CSARRGLITGELFF. This rearrangement joins TRBV20-1 to TRBJ2-2, with a possible D match to TRBD2 (5 bases). Germline V gene data show CDR1 as DFQATT and CDR2 as SNEGSKA (reference sequence). The CDR3 length is 14 residues. The V and J ends lost 2 bases and 4 bases respectively, with 11 bases between them.

This clonotype was detected a few times. CDR3 in DNA: TGTGCCAGCAGCGTAGATCCCGTTGGGACCCAGTACTTC. Protein sequence: CASSVDPVGTQYF. J is TRBJ2-5 and V is TRBV9; D uncertain. Germline loops: CDR1 SGDLS, CDR2 YYNGEE. This CDR3 comprises 13 residues. V dropped 0 bases and J dropped 7 bases, with 10 bases sitting between them.

The CDR3 bases are TGTGCCAGCAGCTTAGAATCTGGCCCCGGAACAGATACGCAGTATTTT. Translation gives CASSLESGPGTDTQYF. V and J are TRBV7-6 and TRBJ2-3, with unresolved D. Germline V lookup: CDR1 SGHVS, CDR2 FNYEAQ. The V end lost 1 base, the J end lost 3 bases, and 14 bases lay between the germline ends. The CDR3 runs 16 residues.

V is TRBV30 and J is TRBJ2-4; D gene uncertain. CDR1 and CDR2 from the germline V gene are GTSNPN and SVGIG (reference sequence). Trimming took 8 bases from V and 1 from J, leaving 9 bases between them. The CDR3 length is 12 residues. CDR3 sequence: CAQQGAKNIQYF. The CDR3 DNA sequence: TGTGCCCAACAAGGGGCCAAAAACATTCAGTACTTC.

The chain links TRBV7-3 to TRBJ2-5, with 8 bases identical to TRBD2. The CDR3 is 14 amino acids. Per germline, CDR1 SGHTA and CDR2 FQGTGA. With V trimmed by 5 bases and J by 3 bases, 5 bases remained unmatched. The CDR3 sequence is CASSLRAGEETQYF. As DNA, the CDR3 is TGTGCCAGCAGCCTCCGAGCGGGAGAAGAGACCCAGTACTTC.

This chain uses TRBV30 with TRBJ2-7; no reliable D call. CDR1 and CDR2 from the germline V gene are GTSNPN and SVGIG (reference sequence). The CDR3 loop spans 11 amino acids. V lost 4 bases to trimming and J lost 4 bases, with 8 bases between them. The CDR3 region has the DNA TGTGCCTGGACAGAAGGGTACGAGCAGTACTTC. Its protein product is CAWTEGYEQYF.

This clonotype showed up just a few times. The V call is TRBV6-1, the J call TRBJ1-2; D remains ambiguous. Germline CDR1 MNHNS, CDR2 SASEGT. The CDR3 extends over 18 amino acids. V lost 3 bases and J lost 3, with 23 bases in between. The CDR3, as DNA: TGTGCCAGCAGTGACCCTAGCCCTTGGGAAAGTAATGACTATGGCTACACCTTC. Its protein product is CASSDPSPWESNDYGYTF.

The chain joins TRBV10-3 to TRBJ2-3, with 9 bases identical to TRBD2. The CDR3 has 18 residues. Germline-derived CDR1 and CDR2 are ENHRY and SYGVKD. Losses at the gene ends were 6 bases for V and 2 bases for J; bases not matched to a gene: 15. The CDR3 sequence is CAIREGLGLAGNTDTQYF. In DNA form, the CDR3 reads TGTGCCATCAGGGAAGGACTCGGGCTAGCGGGGAACACAGATACGCAGTATTTT.

V is TRBV3-1 and J is TRBJ1-2; D gene unclear. The CDR3 loop spans 12 amino acids. Germline CDR1 reads LGHDT; CDR2 reads YNNKEL (reference sequence). Trimming removed 5 bases at V and 3 bases at J, with 7 bases between. CDR3 coding DNA: TGTGCCAGCAGCGAGGTGGACTATGGCTACACCTTC. This codes for CASSEVDYGYTF.

This clonotype was detected a few times. The rearrangement uses TRBV20-1 and TRBJ2-3; 11 bases are a match to TRBD2. The CDR3 extends over 15 amino acids. The trim removed 6 bases at V and 2 bases at J, leaving 7 bases unmatched. In germline, CDR1 is DFQATT, CDR2 SNEGSKA (reference sequence). The CDR3 loop reads CSASGTSGYTDTQYF. The DNA of the CDR3 is TGCAGTGCCAGCGGGACTAGCGGCTACACAGATACGCAGTATTTT.

The chain carries TRBV6-5 and TRBJ2-6; perhaps TRBD1 as D (5 bases). Trimming stripped 2 bases from V and 4 bases from J, with 15 bases between. CDR1 and CDR2 (germline): MNHEY, SVGAGI. The CDR3 spans 17 residues. Here the CDR3 reads CASSYGIHGAGANVLTF. Here the CDR3 DNA reads TGTGCCAGCAGTTACGGAATCCATGGGGCCGGGGCCAACGTCCTGACTTTC.

The rearrangement uses TRBV24-1 and TRBJ1-2; D is uncertain. CDR3 length: 14 amino acids. Trimming shortened V by 2 bases and J by 4 bases, and 10 bases separated the two germline ends. CDR1 and CDR2 (germline): KGHDR, SFDVKD. The CDR3 DNA is TGTGCCACCAGTGATTCCCAACGGGGCTATGGCTACACCTTC. It is translated as CATSDSQRGYGYTF.

V usage is TRBV5-1 and J usage is TRBJ2-3; D is possibly TRBD1 or TRBD2 (5 bases each). Trimming shortened V by 4 bases and J by 3 bases, and 21 bases separated the two germline ends. Germline V gives CDR1 SGHRS, CDR2 YFSETQ. The CDR3 covers 17 residues. The CDR3 region has the DNA TGCGCCAGCAGCAAGAAAGGGGCAACGGGATGGACAGATACGCAGTATTTT. Encoded protein: CASSKKGATGWTDTQYF.

This clonotype showed up just a few times. CDR3: CASRTDLSYEQYF. The CDR3 DNA is TGTGCCAGCCGGACGGATCTCTCCTACGAGCAGTACTTC. The V call is TRBV12-3 or TRBV12-4, the J call TRBJ2-7, with D uncertain. This CDR3 spans 13 amino acids. V lost 8 bases and J 0 bases, leaving 11 bases between the germline ends.